This TCR beta chain was obtained from a study of T cells after yellow fever vaccination. Study-level findings and limits: Abundant bulk-derived clonotypes could contaminate FACS-sorted repertoires.

The V gene end was trimmed by 10 bases and the J gene end by 5 bases; junction bases not matched to a gene: 11. The CDR3 runs 14 residues. The germline V gene has CDR1 SNHLY and CDR2 FYNNEI. TCRdb analysed the 5' RACE reads with MiXCR anew, one entry per CDR3 protein. Among roughly 160,000 distinct CDR3 sequences, 5.5% to 7.5% were seen once, and the ten largest hold over 2%. This clonotype occurred many times. The antigen remains unidentified. This clonotype was sampled from a man aged 18 to 35 who received the YFV17D yellow fever vaccine. The chain uses TRBV2 and TRBJ2-5, with 9 bases lining up with TRBD2. The sample consisted of CD4+ T cells sorted from PBMCs, taken less than 6 days after the first yellow fever vaccination. CDR3 bases: TGTGCCACCACCCCGGGACTAGCTTCGGAGACCCAGTACTTC. It translates to CATTPGLASETQYF.